Included here is one TCR beta chain sequence, with context. No antigen is known for it. Within Nashville, Tennessee resided all donors, each a Caucasian adult. The data originate from a study of shared clonotypes between healthy human individuals. Sorted-subset replicate PCRs used 200 ng DNA, roughly 28,000 T cell genomes. Produced via immunoSEQ multiplex PCR; TCRdb's table is partial and in-frame only. Of roughly 2,300,000 clones listed, less than 95% were seen once; the top ten hold approximately 0.39%. Study results and limitations: Sharing across a few donors was seen in around 5.1% of naive CD4 clonotypes. Among donors, sharing of clonotypes was expected to be affected by sequencing depth.

This TCR came from a man between 18 and 29 years old in good health. Some clones in this sample may be carry-over from other donors' samples. Sequencing input: naive CD4+ T cells from PBMCs. Regarding subset: CD45RA+ positively selected.

The CDR3: CASSPVPGGYEQYF. The CDR3 bases are TGTGCCAGCAGCCCAGTGCCAGGGGGCTACGAGCAGTACTTC. J is TRBJ2-7 and V is TRBV9; 7 bases match TRBD1. The germline V gene encodes CDR1 SGDLS and CDR2 YYNGEE. The CDR3 totals 14 residues. The junction had 7 bases not matched to a gene; V was cut back by 4 bases and J by 3 bases.